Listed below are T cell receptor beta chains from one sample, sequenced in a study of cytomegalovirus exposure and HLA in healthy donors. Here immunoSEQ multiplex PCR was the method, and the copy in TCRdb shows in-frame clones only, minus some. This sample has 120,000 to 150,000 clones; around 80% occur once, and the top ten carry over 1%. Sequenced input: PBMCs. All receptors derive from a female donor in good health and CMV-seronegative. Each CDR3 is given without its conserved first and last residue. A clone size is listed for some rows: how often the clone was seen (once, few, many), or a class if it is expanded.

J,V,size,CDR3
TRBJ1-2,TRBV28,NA,ASINGEEGYT
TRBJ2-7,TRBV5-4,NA,ASSFGTSGNYEQY
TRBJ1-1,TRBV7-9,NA,ASSRENTEAF
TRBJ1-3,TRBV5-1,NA,ASSLGRELTGNTIY
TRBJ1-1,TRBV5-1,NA,ASSFDRNTEAF
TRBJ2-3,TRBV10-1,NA,ASSGTSGTDTQY
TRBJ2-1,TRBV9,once,ASSVMRAGGYNEQF
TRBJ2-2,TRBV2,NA,ASGGQGETGELF
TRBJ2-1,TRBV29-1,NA,SVKTSGYNEQF
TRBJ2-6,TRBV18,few,ASSPQHSGANVLT
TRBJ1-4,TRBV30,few,AWSGKLVWGRYEKLF
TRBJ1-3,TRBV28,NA,ASSSGIGNTIY
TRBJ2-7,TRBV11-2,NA,ASSLESGGVYEQY
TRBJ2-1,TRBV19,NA,ASSMGLAGAYYNEQF
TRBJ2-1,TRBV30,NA,AWTGTPSYNEQF
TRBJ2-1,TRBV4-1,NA,ASSQPRLAAYNEQF
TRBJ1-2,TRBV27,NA,ASSFNRGGLNYGYT
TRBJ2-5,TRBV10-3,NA,AISGDSQETQY
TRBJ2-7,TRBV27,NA,ASSFTPDTYEQY
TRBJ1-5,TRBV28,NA,ASSLGQVNQPQH
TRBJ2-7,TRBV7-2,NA,ASSLAVGGYEQY
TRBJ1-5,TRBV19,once,ASSIQGAGNQPQH
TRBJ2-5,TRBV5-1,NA,ASSLKAGGLYQETQY
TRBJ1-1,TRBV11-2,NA,ASSLASGYTEAF
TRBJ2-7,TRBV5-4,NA,ASSLGPGTGANYEQY
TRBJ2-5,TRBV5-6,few,ASSLGPAATQETQY
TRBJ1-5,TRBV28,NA,ASSPLDQPQH
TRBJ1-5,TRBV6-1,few,ASGRDQPQH
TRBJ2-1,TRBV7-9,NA,ASSFTRQGEQF
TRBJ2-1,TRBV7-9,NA,ASSPLGSGFAHNEQF
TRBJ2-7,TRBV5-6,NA,ASSLSNYEQY
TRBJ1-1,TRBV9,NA,ASSVEEWFDTEAF
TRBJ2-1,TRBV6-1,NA,ASSREGGAYNEQF
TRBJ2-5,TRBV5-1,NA,ASSPSGSETQY
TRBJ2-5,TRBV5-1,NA,ASSLARETQY
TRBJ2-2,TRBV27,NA,ASRGLAGAGELF
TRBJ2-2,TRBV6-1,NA,ASSPGGPLFLF